The clone carrying this T cell receptor beta chain was seen at least ten times. Its target is unknown. TCRdb processed the 5' RACE reads anew with MiXCR; each CDR3 protein has one entry. The sample has 210,000 or so distinct CDR3 sequences; 7.5% to 9.5% are singletons. The sample belongs to a study of CD8 T cells in ankylosing spondylitis. Germline lookup yields CDR1 SGHKS and CDR2 YYEKEE (reference sequence). Trimming left V 4 bases short and J 2 bases short, with 16 bases between. This CDR3 comprises 15 residues. Study results and caveats: Clones tied to disease were said to be significantly enriched in matched ankylosing spondylitis synovial fluid.

This chain links TRBV5-5 with TRBJ2-7, with TRBD1 as a possible D gene (6 bases). Source material: blood, either unsorted or a sorted T cell fraction (not recorded which). The receptor's source is a female donor with ankylosing spondylitis or in good health (not recorded which). The CDR3 region is CASSPQGSATYEQYF. The CDR3 DNA sequence: TGTGCCAGCAGCCCCCAGGGGAGTGCCACCTACGAGCAGTACTTC.